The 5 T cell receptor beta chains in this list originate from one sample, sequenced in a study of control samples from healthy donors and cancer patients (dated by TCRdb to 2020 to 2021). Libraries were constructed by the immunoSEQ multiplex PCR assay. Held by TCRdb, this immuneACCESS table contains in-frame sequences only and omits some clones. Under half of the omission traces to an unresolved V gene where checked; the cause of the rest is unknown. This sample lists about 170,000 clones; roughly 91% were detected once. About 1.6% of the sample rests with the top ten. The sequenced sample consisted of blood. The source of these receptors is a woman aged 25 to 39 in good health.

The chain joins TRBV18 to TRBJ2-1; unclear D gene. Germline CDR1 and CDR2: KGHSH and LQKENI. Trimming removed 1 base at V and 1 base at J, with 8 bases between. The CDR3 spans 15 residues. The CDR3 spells CASSPQRRSYNEQFF. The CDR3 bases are TGTGCCAGCTCACCACAGAGGAGATCCTACAATGAGCAGTTCTTC.

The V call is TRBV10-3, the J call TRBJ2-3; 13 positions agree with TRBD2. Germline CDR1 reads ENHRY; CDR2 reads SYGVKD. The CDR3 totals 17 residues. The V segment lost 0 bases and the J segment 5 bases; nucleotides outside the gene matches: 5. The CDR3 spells CAISESLAGGPIDTQYF. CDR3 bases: TGTGCCATCAGTGAGTCACTAGCGGGAGGGCCGATAGATACGCAGTATTTT.

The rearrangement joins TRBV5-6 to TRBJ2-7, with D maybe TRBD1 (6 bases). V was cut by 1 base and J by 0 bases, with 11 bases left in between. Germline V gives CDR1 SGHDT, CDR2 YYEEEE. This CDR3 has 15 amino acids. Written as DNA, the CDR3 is TGTGCCAGCAGCTTGTCGAGGACAGACTCCTACGAGCAGTACTTC. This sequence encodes CASSLSRTDSYEQYF.

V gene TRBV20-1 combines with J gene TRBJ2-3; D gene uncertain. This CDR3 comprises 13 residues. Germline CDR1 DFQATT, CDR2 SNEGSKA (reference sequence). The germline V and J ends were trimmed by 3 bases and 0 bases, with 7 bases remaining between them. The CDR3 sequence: CSASLGSTDTQYF. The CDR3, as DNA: TGCAGTGCTAGTTTGGGTAGCACAGATACGCAGTATTTT.

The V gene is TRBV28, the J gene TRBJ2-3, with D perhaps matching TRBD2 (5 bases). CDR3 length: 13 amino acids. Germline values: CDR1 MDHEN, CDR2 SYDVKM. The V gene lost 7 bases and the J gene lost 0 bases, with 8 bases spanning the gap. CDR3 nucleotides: TGTGCCAGCAAAGGCGGGAGCACAGATACGCAGTATTTT. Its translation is CASKGGSTDTQYF.